This TCR beta chain was captured in a study of control samples from healthy donors and cancer patients. This clone was counted once. The repertoire was sequenced with immunoSEQ multiplex PCR; TCRdb's copy has only in-frame clones and lacks some. The sample holds tens of thousands of clones, approximately 90% seen once. Trimming took off 1 base at V and 3 bases at J, with 16 bases between the two ends. The germline CDR1 and CDR2 sequences are KGHDR and SFDVKD. This CDR3 spans 17 amino acids. The receptor comes from a woman in her fifties or sixties with head and neck cancer. Sequencing used PBMCs. The V and J genes are TRBV24-1 and TRBJ2-3; a possible D gene is TRBD1 (6 bases). CDR3: CATSDFWDTYGTDTQYF. CDR3 coding DNA: TGTGCCACCAGTGATTTCTGGGACACCTACGGGACAGATACGCAGTATTTT.